One sample yielded the 24 T cell receptor beta chains listed below, sequenced in a study of T cell responses to AZD1222 COVID-19 vaccine. Clones were sequenced by immunoSEQ multiplex PCR, and TCRdb holds only the in-frame ones, with some missing. The sample shows some 96,000 clones, less than 85% of them seen only once. Sequencing used peripheral blood, obtained 28 days after the second AZD1222 dose. The receptors originated from an adult who received the AZD1222 COVID-19 vaccine.

This clone was counted a single time. The chain links TRBV19 to TRBJ2-2, with D possibly being TRBD2 (5 bases). The CDR3 has 15 residues. V lost 3 bases to trimming and J lost 7 bases, with 15 bases between them. The germline V gene has CDR1 LNHDA and CDR2 SQIVND (reference sequence). CDR3 residues: CASSIPGIQVGELFF. The CDR3 coding sequence is TGTGCCAGTAGTATCCCGGGGATCCAAGTCGGGGAGCTGTTTTTT.

V is TRBV19 and J is TRBJ1-5; 8 nucleotides line up with TRBD1. CDR1 is LNHDA, CDR2 SQIVND, per germline (reference sequence). The J segment lost 5 bases and the V segment lost 1 base, leaving 10 bases of the junction unmatched. The CDR3 has 17 amino acids. The chain's CDR3 is CASSIVLGQGGYQPQHF. The CDR3 coding sequence is TGTGCCAGTAGTATAGTCCTCGGACAGGGTGGCTATCAGCCCCAGCATTTT.

This chain links TRBV6-5 with TRBJ1-2; 12 bases align to TRBD1. Germline V gene lookup returns CDR1 MNHEY and CDR2 SVGAGI. V lost 8 bases and J lost 8; bases outside the gene matches: 9. This CDR3 spans 14 amino acids. CDR3 in DNA: TGTGCCAGCCTGAGCTCCGGGACAGGGGGCGGCTACACCTTC. It is translated as CASLSSGTGGGYTF.

The gene calls are TRBV20-1 and TRBJ2-5; D gene ambiguous. CDR3 size: 11 residues. V lost 3 bases, J lost 1 base, and 3 bases lay in between. Germline CDR1 and CDR2: DFQATT and SNEGSKA (reference sequence). DNA of the CDR3: TGCAGTGCTAGCGTCCAAGAGACCCAGTACTTC. It codes for CSASVQETQYF.

This rearrangement joins TRBV7-3 to TRBJ2-1; TRBD2 aligns across 8 bases. Germline V gene sequence: CDR1 SGHTA, CDR2 FQGTGA. The CDR3 loop spans 16 amino acids. The ends lost 6 bases at V and 4 bases at J; junction bases unmatched: 11. Here the CDR3 reads CASSQPGQRGYNEQFF. In nucleotides, the CDR3 is TGTGCCAGCAGTCAACCGGGTCAGCGGGGGTACAATGAGCAGTTCTTC.

V gene TRBV11-2 combines with J gene TRBJ2-5; possibly TRBD1 for D (5 bases). The germline gives CDR1 SGHAT, CDR2 FQNNGV. V lost 3 bases and J 3 bases, leaving 8 bases between the germline ends. The CDR3 spans 13 residues. CDR3 nucleotide sequence: TGTGCCAGCAGCTTTTCCAGGGAAGAGACCCAGTACTTC. Protein sequence: CASSFSREETQYF.

The chain recombines TRBV7-8 with TRBJ1-1; D uncertain. Germline V gene data show CDR1 as SGHVS and CDR2 as FQNEAQ. CDR3 length: 11 residues. V was cut by 5 bases and J by 5 bases, with 6 bases left in between. The CDR3 sequence is CASSPRTEAFF. DNA for the CDR3: TGTGCCAGCAGCCCTAGGACTGAAGCTTTCTTT. Filled out from reference TRBV7-8 and TRBJ1-1, the complete variable domain reads GAGVSQSPRYKVAKRGQDVALRCDPISGHVSLFWYQQALGQGPEFLTYFQNEAQLDKSGLPSDRFFAERPEGSVSTLKIQRTQQEDSAVYLCASSPRTEAFFGQGTRLTVV.

The chain couples TRBV3-1 (or the pseudogene TRBV3-2) to TRBJ1-2; D ambiguous. Germline V gives CDR1 LGHDT, CDR2 YNNKEL (reference sequence). The ends were cut back, 1 base at V and 4 bases at J, with 10 bases in the middle. The CDR3 contains 14 residues. The DNA of the CDR3 is TGTGCCAGCAGCCAAGTTAGCGCTGGCTATGGCTACACCTTC. Translated, it gives CASSQVSAGYGYTF.

The V call is TRBV19, the J call TRBJ2-7, with D perhaps TRBD1 (6 bases). In germline, CDR1 is LNHDA, CDR2 SQIVND (reference sequence). The CDR3 loop spans 16 amino acids. The V end lost 0 bases, the J end lost 3 bases, and 15 bases lay between the germline ends. The CDR3 sequence is CASSIEGAQSLYEQYF. Written as DNA, the CDR3 is TGTGCCAGTAGTATAGAGGGGGCCCAGAGTCTCTACGAGCAGTACTTC.

Details on this clone: The same CDR3 arises from other DNA sequences in this sample as well. The chain carries TRBV19 and TRBJ2-1, with D perhaps matching TRBD2 (6 bases). Germline CDR1 LNHDA, CDR2 SQIVND (reference sequence). The CDR3 covers 14 residues. The V end was cut by 5 bases, the J end by 1 base, with 9 bases between. In nucleotides, the CDR3 is TGTGCCAGTAGTCGGGAGCGATCCTACAATGAGCAGTTCTTC. Its protein is CASSRERSYNEQFF.

The chain employs TRBV9 and TRBJ1-1; D is uncertain. Germline lookup yields CDR1 SGDLS and CDR2 YYNGEE. V was pared by 2 bases and J by 1 base, with 9 bases between. CDR3 size: 14 residues. Here the CDR3 DNA reads TGTGCCAGCAGCGTTGCGGGGAAGAACACTGAAGCTTTCTTT. Amino acid sequence: CASSVAGKNTEAFF.

V usage is TRBV11-3 and J usage is TRBJ2-5; maybe TRBD2 (5 bases). CDR1 and CDR2 (germline): SGHNT, YENEEA. The CDR3 is 15 amino acids. V shed 4 bases and J shed 5 bases, with 17 bases lying between them. The CDR3 DNA sequence: TGTGCCAGCAGCTGGCGGGTCCCCCGGTCGGAGACCCAGTACTTC. It translates to CASSWRVPRSETQYF.

This clone was seen only once. CDR3 in amino acids: CASSGQAPEAFF. The DNA of the CDR3 is TGTGCCAGCAGCGGACAGGCCCCTGAAGCTTTCTTT. The J gene is TRBJ1-1, the V gene TRBV7-9; TRBD1 aligns across 7 bases. This CDR3 contains 12 residues. Germline V gene lookup returns CDR1 SEHNR and CDR2 FQNEAQ (reference sequence). The V and J ends lost 5 bases and 6 bases, in that order; junction bases with no gene match: 3.

This sequence joins TRBV24-1 and TRBJ2-1; no clear D. Trimming stripped 6 bases from V and 8 bases from J, with 13 bases between. The CDR3 sequence is 13 residues long. CDR1 and CDR2 (germline): KGHDR, SFDVKD. CDR3 nucleotides: TGTGCCACCAGTCCCCCTGCGAACGATGAGCAGTTCTTC. Encoded protein: CATSPPANDEQFF.

The CDR3 DNA is TGTGCCACCAGTGGGACAACAGAGACCCAGTACTTC. Translation: CATSGTTETQYF. This sequence joins TRBV24-1 and TRBJ2-5; D possibly corresponds to TRBD1 (5 bases). The CDR3 sequence is 12 residues long. V was trimmed by 5 bases and J by 4 bases, leaving 7 bases between them. Germline CDR1 reads KGHDR; CDR2 reads SFDVKD.

Turning to this clone: This specimen includes other DNA sequences encoding the same CDR3. The rearrangement joins TRBV7-9 to TRBJ1-1, with D possibly TRBD1 on 5 matching bases. Trimming pared 5 bases from V and 3 bases from J, leaving 10 bases between. Germline V CDR1 and CDR2: SEHNR, FQNEAQ (reference sequence). The CDR3 covers 13 residues. CDR3 residues: CASSPAGDTEAFF. In DNA form, the CDR3 reads TGTGCCAGCAGCCCAGCGGGGGACACTGAAGCTTTCTTT.

In this sample, this clone is medium-sized. Other DNA variants within this sample encode the same CDR3. The CDR3: CASSPGDYGYTF. The CDR3 DNA is TGTGCCAGCAGCCCGGGGGACTATGGCTACACCTTC. The gene calls are TRBV5-6 and TRBJ1-2; TRBD1 is a possible D gene (5 bases). The germline CDR1 and CDR2 sequences are SGHDT and YYEEEE. The CDR3 spans 12 residues. V lost 4 bases, J lost 3 bases, and 7 bases lay in between.

The chain links TRBV28 to TRBJ1-2, with D unclear. Per germline, CDR1 MDHEN and CDR2 SYDVKM. Trimming took 10 bases from V and 4 from J, leaving 10 bases between them. CDR3 length: 11 residues. The chain's CDR3 is CATREFYGYTF. The CDR3 nucleotides read TGTGCCACACGGGAGTTCTATGGCTACACCTTC.

The chain carries TRBV3-1 (or the pseudogene TRBV3-2) and TRBJ1-3; the match to TRBD1 covers 7 bases. Germline V gene data show CDR1 as LGHDT and CDR2 as YNNKEL (reference sequence). The CDR3 consists of 15 residues. Losses at the gene ends were 4 bases for V and 3 bases for J; bases not matched to a gene: 6. CDR3 bases: TGTGCCAGCAGCCGACGGACAGGCGGTGGAAACACCATATATTTT. This codes for CASSRRTGGGNTIYF.

The V and J genes are TRBV2 and TRBJ2-7, with D unclear. The CDR3 length is 11 residues. Per germline, CDR1 SNHLY and CDR2 FYNNEI. V lost 8 bases and J 3 bases, leaving 8 bases between the germline ends. The CDR3 bases are TGTGCCAGCGGCTCATACTACGAGCAGTACTTC. Amino acids: CASGSYYEQYF.

The chain uses TRBV7-2 and TRBJ2-3; no definite D call. There are 14 residues in the CDR3. V lost 1 base and J 8 bases, leaving 13 bases between the germline ends. Germline V gives CDR1 SGHTA, CDR2 FQGNSA. CDR3 loop: CASSLDNPWGTQYF. In DNA, the CDR3 is TGTGCCAGCAGCTTAGATAACCCTTGGGGTACGCAGTATTTT. The variable domain in full, completed from reference TRBV7-2 and TRBJ2-3, reads GAGVSQSPSNKVTEKGKDVELRCDPISGHTALYWYRQSLGQGLEFLIYFQGNSAPDKSGLPSDRFSAERTGGSVSTLTIQRTQQEDSAVYLCASSLDNPWGTQYFGPGTRLTVL.

The chain employs TRBV5-5 and TRBJ2-1; D not certain. Trimming cost V 4 bases and J 0 bases, with 8 bases left between them. Germline lookup yields CDR1 SGHKS and CDR2 YYEKEE (reference sequence). This CDR3 spans 14 amino acids. In DNA, the CDR3 is TGTGCCAGCAGCCCGGTTAGCTCCTACAATGAGCAGTTCTTC. Its translation is CASSPVSSYNEQFF.

This clone showed up many times. The chain links TRBV2 to TRBJ1-1, with TRBD1 as a possible D gene (5 bases). The CDR3 is 15 residues long. Germline lookup yields CDR1 SNHLY and CDR2 FYNNEI. Trimming removed 10 bases at V and 1 base at J, with 19 bases between. CDR3: CATHGGRGPNTEAFF. The CDR3 nucleotides read TGTGCCACTCACGGAGGGAGGGGCCCGAACACTGAAGCTTTCTTT.

The chain has TRBV6-2 or TRBV6-3 and TRBJ2-3, with D perhaps matching TRBD2 (7 bases). The CDR3 covers 17 residues. The germline V gene encodes CDR1 MNHEY and CDR2 SVGEGT. V gave up 7 bases and J gave up 2 bases, with 22 bases separating them. DNA for the CDR3: TGTGCCAGCATCCCCGGGGGGCTAGCGAGCATCACAGATACGCAGTATTTT. It encodes CASIPGGLASITDTQYF.